Following are 15 T cell receptor beta chains from one sample sequenced in a study of T cell changes during pregnancy in multiple sclerosis. Clones were read by immunoSEQ multiplex PCR, and TCRdb kept only the in-frame ones, dropping some. The repertoire consists of 70,000 to 95,000 clones, with over 85% occurring once and the leading ten covering less than 2%. The input for sequencing was peripheral blood, taken after pregnancy. The receptor source for this set is a female donor in good health, enrolled as a control in a pregnancy study.

This clone occurred once. The chain employs TRBV13 and TRBJ2-5; 9 nucleotides line up with TRBD1. CDR3 length: 15 residues. V trimming: 5 bases; J trimming: 3 bases; junction bases outside the gene matches: 7. CDR1 and CDR2 (germline): PRHDT, FYEKMQ (reference sequence). DNA for the CDR3: TGTGCCAGCAGCCCCCGGGACAGGGTAAAAGAGACCCAGTACTTC. This encodes CASSPRDRVKETQYF.

The chain joins TRBV5-6 to TRBJ2-5; D call uncertain. The ends were cut back, 1 base at V and 2 bases at J, with 9 bases in the middle. The CDR3 runs to 14 residues. Germline V CDR1 and CDR2: SGHDT, YYEEEE. This CDR3 is CASSLKTPQETQYF. CDR3 bases: TGTGCCAGCAGCTTGAAGACACCACAAGAGACCCAGTACTTC.

V and J are TRBV18 and TRBJ2-5, with 7 nucleotides matching TRBD1. This CDR3 is built from 17 residues. Unmatched junction bases numbered 13, after V lost 1 base and J lost 5 bases. The germline V gene has CDR1 KGHSH and CDR2 LQKENI. The CDR3 nucleotides read TGTGCCAGCTCACCACTGGGGACAGTAGGATCCCCGGAGACCCAGTACTTC. Translated: CASSPLGTVGSPETQYF.

This chain uses TRBV28 with TRBJ1-1; no clear D gene. CDR3 length: 11 residues. The V end was cut by 5 bases, the J end by 3 bases, with 4 bases between. CDR1 and CDR2 (germline): MDHEN, SYDVKM. CDR3 sequence: CASSTDTEAFF. CDR3 DNA: TGTGCCAGCAGTACGGACACTGAAGCTTTCTTT.

The chain carries TRBV29-1 and TRBJ2-1; TRBD2 matches 12 bases. V dropped 4 bases and J dropped 8; count of bases not matched to a gene: 12. Germline values: CDR1 SQVTM, CDR2 ANQGSEA. The CDR3 length is 16 residues. Here the CDR3 reads CSVVWASGRDIDEQFF. In DNA, the CDR3 is TGCAGCGTTGTTTGGGCTAGCGGGAGGGATATCGATGAGCAGTTCTTC.

V is TRBV19 and J is TRBJ2-2; D not resolved. V shed 2 bases and J shed 4 bases, with 8 bases lying between them. CDR1 and CDR2 from the germline V gene are LNHDA and SQIVND (reference sequence). CDR3 size: 14 residues. The DNA for the CDR3 is TGTGCCAGTAGTATAAACCCGGGCACCGGGGAGCTGTTTTTT. Amino acids: CASSINPGTGELFF.

The gene calls are TRBV11-3 and TRBJ1-2; perhaps TRBD1 as D (5 bases). Germline lookup yields CDR1 SGHNT and CDR2 YENEEA. CDR3 length: 20 residues. Between the trimmed V and J ends, which lost 0 bases and 3 bases, there was a span of 26 bases. In DNA, the CDR3 is TGTGCCAGCAGCTTAGACCGGAGAACAGGAGGGAGTTCGGGGGACTATGGCTACACCTTC. Translating gives CASSLDRRTGGSSGDYGYTF.

This clone was observed a handful of times. V gene TRBV30 combines with J gene TRBJ1-1; D remains ambiguous. The CDR3 is 13 amino acids. V was clipped by 1 base and J by 2 bases, with 8 bases between them. Germline V CDR1 and CDR2: GTSNPN, SVGIG (reference sequence). CDR3 DNA: TGTGCCTGGAGTGGTACAGTAAACACTGAAGCTTTCTTT. It translates to CAWSGTVNTEAFF.

The chain combines TRBV5-4 with TRBJ2-3, with 9 bases lining up with TRBD2. Germline V CDR1 and CDR2: SGHNT, YYREEE (reference sequence). The CDR3 runs 15 residues. V trimming: 4 bases; J trimming: 0 bases; junction bases outside the gene matches: 3. DNA for the CDR3: TGTGCCAGCAGCCCGACTAGCGGTAGCACAGATACGCAGTATTTT. It codes for CASSPTSGSTDTQYF.

The rearrangement uses TRBV9 and TRBJ2-2, with 9 bases aligning to TRBD2. Germline CDR1 and CDR2: SGDLS and YYNGEE. V shed 4 bases and J 1 base; nucleotides not matched to a gene: 11. The CDR3 is made up of 18 amino acids. DNA of the CDR3: TGTGCCAGCAGCCCTGGTATAGCGGGAGTAAGGAACACCGGGGAGCTGTTTTTT. Its protein is CASSPGIAGVRNTGELFF.

The J gene is TRBJ2-5, the V gene TRBV11-2, with TRBD1 matching over 7 bases. This CDR3 contains 13 residues. Germline V lookup: CDR1 SGHAT, CDR2 FQNNGV. Germline trimming cut 5 bases from V and 3 bases from J; bases unmatched to any gene: 3. CDR3 bases: TGTGCCAGCAGCCAAGGGACAGAAGAGACCCAGTACTTC. Its protein is CASSQGTEETQYF.

The chain uses TRBV4-2 and TRBJ2-3, with D perhaps matching TRBD1 (9 bases). The CDR3 covers 18 residues. Trimming cost V 1 base and J 1 base, with 18 bases left between them. Germline-derived CDR1 and CDR2 are LGHNA and YNFKEQ. The CDR3 nucleotides read TGTGCCAGCAGCCAAGCTTCGGGGGGGGACAGGGGCACAGATACGCAGTATTTT. This codes for CASSQASGGDRGTDTQYF.

The chain links TRBV18 to TRBJ2-5; tentatively, D is TRBD1 (7 bases). V lost 3 bases, J lost 5 bases, and 19 bases lay in between. CDR3 length equals 16 residues. CDR1 is KGHSH and CDR2 is LQKENI in the germline V gene. The CDR3 loop is CASSPDFGGGRETQYF. In DNA, the CDR3 is TGTGCCAGCTCACCTGACTTCGGAGGGGGCCGGGAGACCCAGTACTTC. The full variable domain, completed using reference TRBV18 and TRBJ2-5, is NAGVMQNPRHLVRRRGQEARLRCSPMKGHSHVYWYRQLPEEGLKFMVYLQKENIIDESGMPKERFSAEFPKEGPSILRIQQVVRGDSAAYFCASSPDFGGGRETQYFGPGTRLLVL.

The V call is TRBV19, the J call TRBJ2-1; 7 bases are a match to TRBD2. Germline loops: CDR1 LNHDA, CDR2 SQIVND (reference sequence). The CDR3 is 15 residues long. V shed 3 bases and J 2 bases; nucleotides not matched to a gene: 4. In DNA, the CDR3 is TGTGCCAGTAGTATGTGGGCGGGGGCCTACAATGAGCAGTTCTTC. It encodes CASSMWAGAYNEQFF.

V usage is TRBV19 and J usage is TRBJ1-5; maybe TRBD1 (5 bases). V lost 6 bases and J 3 bases, leaving 18 bases between the germline ends. CDR1 LNHDA and CDR2 SQIVND come from the germline V gene (reference sequence). The length of the CDR3 is 16 residues. The CDR3 loop reads CASSPGRWGDNQPQHF. CDR3 sequence (DNA): TGTGCCAGTAGCCCCGGGAGGTGGGGGGACAATCAGCCCCAGCATTTT.